This is a list of T cell receptor beta chains from one sample in a study of T cells in Graves' hyperthyroidism and ophthalmopathy. TCRdb recomputed calls from the multiplex PCR reads with MiXCR, one row per CDR3 protein. Of 360,000 or so distinct CDR3 sequences listed, less than 20% are singletons. The sample comprised blood. These receptor sequences come from a woman aged 40-49 years with Graves' ophthalmopathy. Both conserved end residues are part of each CDR3. A D gene is named only where the DNA matches it firmly. Clone size is stated in some rows and not others, as once, few, many or a class when expanded.

d_call,j_call,v_call,clone_size,cdr3_nt,cdr3_aa
TRBD1,TRBJ2-2,TRBV7-2,many,TGTGCCAGCAGCCCCACAGGGGCGAGCACCGGGGAGCTGTTTTTT,CASSPTGASTGELFF
-,TRBJ1-5,TRBV18,many,TGTGCCAGCTCACCCGGGAGGGGAGGACAGCCCCAGCATTTT,CASSPGRGGQPQHF
-,TRBJ2-2,TRBV5-1,-,TGCGCCAGCCGTCTGGGACGGGAGATAACCGGGGAGCTGTCTTTT,CASRLGREITGELSF
TRBD2,TRBJ2-7,TRBV30,-,TGTGCCTGGAGTGTACTGGGACTAGCGGGAGGGCCGGGGGAGCAGTACTTC,CAWSVLGLAGGPGEQYF
-,TRBJ1-1,TRBV6-2/TRBV6-3,-,TGTGCCAGCAGTTACCCCAGGTTGAACACTGAAGCTTCCTTT,CASSYPRLNTEASF
-,TRBJ1-5,TRBV30,many,TGTGCCTGGAGTGCACGGGCTCTTCAGCCCCAGCATTTT,CAWSARALQPQHF
TRBD1,TRBJ1-5,TRBV27,few,TGTGCCAGAAGCCACTCCGGACAGGGCAATCAGCCCCAGCATTTT,CARSHSGQGNQPQHF
-,TRBJ2-7,TRBV11-2,many,TGTGCCAGCAGCTTAGGGGCAGGCAGAAACTACGAGCAGTACTTC,CASSLGAGRNYEQYF
TRBD2,TRBJ2-2,TRBV3-1,few,TGTGCCAGCAGCCGTGGCGGGAGCGCCGGGGAGCTGTTTTTT,CASSRGGSAGELFF
TRBD2,TRBJ2-2,TRBV5-1,many,TGCGCCAGCAGCTCGGGACTAGCGGGAGCGCCCCTCACCGGGGAGCTGTTTTTT,CASSSGLAGAPLTGELFF
-,TRBJ2-7,TRBV20-1,-,TGCAGTGCTAGATCTAGCGCAAGCTCCTACGAGCAGTACTTC,CSARSSASSYEQYF
-,TRBJ2-7,TRBV28,-,TGTGCCAGCAGTCCGACAGTCTACGAGCAGTACTTC,CASSPTVYEQYF
TRBD1,TRBJ1-3,TRBV6-2/TRBV6-3,many,TGTGCCAGCAGTTACGACCCCGGGTCCGGGACAGGCTCTGGAAACACCATATATTTT,CASSYDPGSGTGSGNTIYF
TRBD1,TRBJ1-5,TRBV20-1,-,TGCAGTGCTCCGGACAGGGGGCTTAGTCAGCCCCAGCATTTT,CSAPDRGLSQPQHF
-,TRBJ2-5,TRBV5-1,many,TGCGCCAGCAGCTTGGGAGGCCCCAGAGGGCGTGAGACCCAGTACTTC,CASSLGGPRGRETQYF
-,TRBJ1-2,TRBV10-2,many,TGCGCCAGCAGTGAGTCTGGCAGGGCCAATGGCTACACCTTC,CASSESGRANGYTF
-,TRBJ2-7,TRBV27,-,TGTGCCAGCAGTGGCCGGTATAGCGGCTCCTACGAGCAGTACTTC,CASSGRYSGSYEQYF
TRBD1,TRBJ2-5,TRBV28,-,TGTGCCAGCAGTCCTCAGGGGGCGCGACAAGAGACCCAGTACTTC,CASSPQGARQETQYF
-,TRBJ2-6,TRBV6-5,many,TGTGCCAGCAGTTATGCGCGGTCTGGGGCCAACGTCCTGACTTTC,CASSYARSGANVLTF
-,TRBJ1-1,TRBV20-1,many,TGCAGTGCTAGAGGCGGGAGTACGAACACTGAAGCTTTCTTT,CSARGGSTNTEAFF
TRBD1,TRBJ2-7,TRBV28,-,TGTGCCAGCCGGCGGACAGGGGCCGTCTTCAGCCCCGAGCAGTACTTC,CASRRTGAVFSPEQYF
-,TRBJ2-5,TRBV6-2/TRBV6-3,few,TGTGCCAGCAGTTACGGGGTAGCGGTGTACCAAGAGACCCAGTACTTC,CASSYGVAVYQETQYF
-,TRBJ2-5,TRBV9,many,TGTGCCAGCAGCGTAGATCCCTATCAAGAGACCCAGTACTTC,CASSVDPYQETQYF
TRBD2,TRBJ2-7,TRBV6-1,many,TGTGCCAGCAGGGAGCGGGGGTCCGCATCCTACGAGCAGTACTTC,CASRERGSASYEQYF
-,TRBJ1-1,TRBV6-4,many,TGTGCCAGCAATCCTACGACAGCCATGAACACTGAAGCTTTCTTT,CASNPTTAMNTEAFF
-,TRBJ2-7,TRBV27,once,TGTGCCAGCAGTTTATCCCAGGTCTCGTCCCACGAGCAGTACTTC,CASSLSQVSSHEQYF